This entry features one TCR beta chain sequence. These data originate in a study of T cell changes during pregnancy in multiple sclerosis. Profiling relied on immunoSEQ multiplex PCR, and the TCRdb table lists in-frame clones only, not all of them. The sample lists fewer than 75,000 clones, approximately 90% seen once, with around 1.4% in the top ten. This receptor was identified in a female donor with multiple sclerosis, enrolled in a pregnancy study. The starting material was peripheral blood, obtained in the second trimester of pregnancy.

The CDR3 nucleotides are TGTGCCAGCAGTGGGAAGGCGGGCACCAATCTTAACAATGAGCAGTTCTTC. Protein sequence: CASSGKAGTNLNNEQFF. The chain combines TRBV7-2 with TRBJ2-1; possible D gene TRBD2, 5 bases. Germline CDR1 SGHTA, CDR2 FQGNSA. This CDR3 region has 17 residues. V was pared by 6 bases and J by 5 bases, with 23 bases between.